This TCR beta chain appears in the sequencing data of a study of control samples from healthy donors and cancer patients. The CDR3 consists of 14 residues. CDR1 is SNHLY and CDR2 is FYNNEI in the germline V gene. V was pared by 4 bases and J by 4 bases, with 5 bases of the junction left unmatched. Measured with immunoSEQ multiplex PCR; TCRdb has only the in-frame clones, and not every one. The data contain some 140,000 clones, 75% to 90% of them singletons. V gene TRBV2 combines with J gene TRBJ1-2, with 8 bases that match TRBD1. Sequencing used blood. The sequence was obtained from a woman between 25 and 40 years old in good health. The CDR3 DNA follows: TGTGCCAGCAGTGCCCGACAGGGGACCTATGGCTACACCTTC. Translation: CASSARQGTYGYTF. Full variable domain (outside the CDR3, taken from reference TRBV2 and TRBJ1-2): EPEVTQTPSHQVTQMGQEVILRCVPISNHLYFYWYRQILGQKVEFLVSFYNNEISEKSEIFDDQFSVERPDGSNFTLKIRSTKLEDSAMYFCASSARQGTYGYTFGSGTRLTVV.